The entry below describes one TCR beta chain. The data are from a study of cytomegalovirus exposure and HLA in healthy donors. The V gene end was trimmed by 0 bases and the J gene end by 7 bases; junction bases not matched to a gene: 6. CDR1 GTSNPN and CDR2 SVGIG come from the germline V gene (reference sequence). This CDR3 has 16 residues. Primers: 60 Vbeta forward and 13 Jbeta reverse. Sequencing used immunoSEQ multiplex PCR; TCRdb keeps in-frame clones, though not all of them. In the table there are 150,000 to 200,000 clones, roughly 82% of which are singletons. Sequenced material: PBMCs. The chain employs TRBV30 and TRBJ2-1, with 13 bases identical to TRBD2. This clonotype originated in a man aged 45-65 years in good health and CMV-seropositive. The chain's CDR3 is CAWSVRTSGSQNEQFF. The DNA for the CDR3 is TGTGCCTGGAGTGTCAGGACTAGCGGGAGTCAGAATGAGCAGTTCTTC.